The 28 T cell receptor beta chains given below trace back to one sample, sequenced in a study of CD8+ T cells in alopecia areata. cDNA prepared by RNA extraction and subsequent reverse transcription served as the template for sequencing. Libraries were prepared by immunoSEQ multiplex PCR; TCRdb keeps only in-frame clonotypes and omits some of them. This sample carries more than 90,000 clones, none of them present only once. The material sequenced was lesional skin. Source of these receptors: a C3H/HeJ mouse with alopecia areata. Mouse strain MHC haplotype: H2-k.

This clone has a handful of counts. Gene names are the mouse ones. The CDR3 is cut off 4 residues early in the read; its end comes from the germline J gene. The chain joins TRBV13-2 to TRBJ2-7, with 7 positions matching TRBD1. Germline CDR1 and CDR2: NNHNN and SYGAGS (reference sequence). The V gene end was trimmed by 10 bases and the J gene end by 0 bases; junction bases not matched to a gene: 4. CDR3 size: 12 residues. The part of the CDR3 DNA that was read is TGTGCCGGGGGACAGAGCTCCTAT. This gives the protein CAGGQSSY. The whole CDR3 protein is CAGGQSSYEQYF.

This clone has a handful of counts. Any gene name here is a mouse gene name. The sequence runs out 4 residues before the end of the CDR3; the remainder is reconstructed from the germline J gene. The chain is built from TRBV13-3 and TRBJ1-1; possibly TRBD1 for D (6 bases). V gave up 5 bases and J gave up 3 bases, with 11 bases separating them. CDR1 is NNHDY and CDR2 is SYVADS in the germline V gene. This CDR3 is built from 13 residues. The CDR3 spells CASRNRVDTEVFF. The CDR3 DNA, read in part, is TGTGCCAGCAGAAACAGGGTGGACACA.

In this sample, this clone turned up a few times. Gene names and germline refer to mouse. The CDR3 goes on 4 residues after the read ends, and that part is filled in from the germline J gene. The chain couples TRBV19 to TRBJ1-4; a possible D gene is TRBD1 (5 bases). Germline loops: CDR1 FNHDT, CDR2 SITEND (reference sequence). This CDR3 is built from 16 residues. Trimming cost V 4 bases and J 0 bases, with 13 bases left between them. CDR3 bases read: TGTGCCAGCAGTCCTCAGACAGACATTTCCAACGAA. It translates to CASSPQTDISNE. The entire CDR3 protein is CASSPQTDISNERLFF.

To note about this clone: The translated DNA and TCRdb's protein are not identical at residue 16; the protein here was translated from the DNA. Gene names refer to mouse genes. The observed sequence ends 3 residues before the CDR3 terminus, with the missing tail filled in from the germline J gene. The gene calls are TRBV19 and TRBJ1-6, with 10 bases aligning to TRBD1. TRBJ1-6 is an open reading frame whose function is uncertain. The CDR3 has 19 residues. The ends lost 5 bases at V and 0 bases at J; junction bases unmatched: 11. CDR1 is FNHDT, CDR2 SITEND, per germline (reference sequence). The sequenced CDR3 bases are TGTGCCAGCAGATCGGGGACAGGGGCTCCGGTTTCCTATAATTCGCCC. Protein sequence: CASRSGTGAPVSYNSP. In full, the CDR3 is CASRSGTGAPVSYNSPLYF.

This clone has only a few counts. All gene names here are mouse names. The sequenced CDR3 bases are TGTGCCAGCAGTATTCGTCTGGGGGGAGAA. It translates to CASSIRLGGE. The whole CDR3 region reads CASSIRLGGETLYF. The chain couples TRBV19 to TRBJ2-3; 8 nucleotides align to TRBD2. The read ends 4 residues before the CDR3 terminus; that terminus is restored from the germline J gene. CDR1 is FNHDT and CDR2 is SITEND in the germline V gene (reference sequence). The CDR3 length is 14 residues.

This clone was seen only a few times. The gene names here belong to mouse. The read stops 4 residues short of the end of the CDR3; the missing end is completed from the germline J gene. The chain uses TRBV5 and TRBJ2-1; 11 bases match TRBD2. CDR3 length: 14 residues. CDR1 is LGHNA, CDR2 YNLKQL, per germline (reference sequence). Incomplete CDR3 DNA: TGTGCCAGCAGCCCACGGGACTGGGGGGCT. It is translated as CASSPRDWGA. The full CDR3 protein is CASSPRDWGAEQFF.

As to this clone: Genes and germline come from the mouse. The read comes to an end 4 residues before the CDR3 does, leaving the germline J gene to fill in the end. This chain connects TRBV17 to TRBJ2-1; 10 bases line up with TRBD1. The junction had 4 bases not matched to a gene; V was cut back by 3 bases and J by 5 bases. Germline values: CDR1 MNHDT, CDR2 YYDKIL. The CDR3 extends over 15 amino acids. This CDR3 reads CASSRGDRGDAEQFF. CDR3 DNA (partial): TGTGCTAGCAGTAGGGGGGACAGGGGAGATGCT. Complete variable domain (other parts from reference TRBV17 and TRBJ2-1): DTTVKQNPRYKLARVGKPVNLICSQTMNHDTMYWYQKKPNQAPKLLLFYYDKILNREADTFEKFQSSRPNNSFCSLYIGSAGLEYSAMYLCASSRGDRGDAEQFFGPGTRLTVL.

This clone turned up a few times. The genes and germline here are from mouse. CDR3 region: CTCSGPPGQANTEVFF. The CDR3 bases that were read are TGCACCTGCAGTGGGCCCCCGGGACAGGCAAACACA. V is TRBV1 and J is TRBJ1-1; 8 bases match TRBD1. The CDR3 goes on 4 residues after the read ends, and that part is filled in from the germline J gene. J was trimmed by 0 bases and V by 4 bases; bases with no gene match: 7. Germline V gives CDR1 NSQYPW, CDR2 LRSPGD (reference sequence). The CDR3 totals 16 residues.

This clone has ten or more counts. Mouse names are used for the genes. The CDR3 end is not reached by the read, which stops 4 residues before it; the germline J gene fills it in. The chain recombines TRBV16 with TRBJ1-2; 8 bases are a match to TRBD1. CDR3 length: 14 residues. Per germline, CDR1 SGHSA and CDR2 FRNQAP. J was trimmed by 4 bases and V by 3 bases; bases with no gene match: 4. CDR3 amino acids: CASSLTGEGSDYTF. CDR3 DNA, as far as it was read: TGTGCAAGCAGCTTGACAGGGGAGGGCTCC.

This clone has a handful of counts. TCRdb lists a protein that is different at residue 10 from the translated DNA; the protein given here uses the DNA translation. The genes are named according to mouse. The CDR3 extends 3 residues past the end of the read, so its final part is completed from the germline J gene. V gene TRBV13-3 combines with J gene TRBJ1-6; 8 positions agree with TRBD1. Being an ORF, TRBJ1-6 has a function that is uncertain. The CDR3 has 13 amino acids. V shed 9 bases, J shed 5 bases, and the junction held 4 bases outside the gene matches. CDR1 and CDR2 (germline): NNHDY, SYVADS. The CDR3 is CATRDRNNSPLYF. CDR3 bases read: TGTGCCACCCGGGACAGGAATAATTCGCCC.

On this clone: Gene names follow the mouse nomenclature. Read data end 4 residues before the CDR3 end; the end is taken from the germline J gene. This chain connects TRBV1 to TRBJ2-7; D is ambiguous. Germline assignment: CDR1 NSQYPW and CDR2 LRSPGD (reference sequence). This CDR3 contains 14 residues. The ends were cut back, 0 bases at V and 2 bases at J, with 8 bases in the middle. CDR3 amino acids: CTCSADMRAYEQYF. The sequenced CDR3 bases are TGCACCTGCAGTGCAGATATGAGGGCCTAT. The variable domain in full, completed from reference TRBV1 and TRBJ2-7, reads VTLLEQNPRWRLVPRGQAVNLRCILKNSQYPWMSWYQQDLQKQLQWLFTLRSPGDKEVKSLPGADYLATRVTDTELRLQVANMSQGRTLYCTCSADMRAYEQYFGPGTRLTVL.

This clone came up many times. Any gene name here is a mouse gene name. The sequenced fragment ends 4 residues before the CDR3 boundary, so the rest is inferred from the germline J gene. V gene TRBV14 combines with J gene TRBJ2-1, with 7 bases fitting TRBD1. CDR1 is SGHDT and CDR2 is FRDEAV in the germline V gene. Unmatched junction bases numbered 3, after V lost 4 bases and J lost 2 bases. CDR3 length: 14 amino acids. Incomplete CDR3 DNA: TGTGCCAGCAGTCCCGGGACAGACTATGCT. It translates to CASSPGTDYA. The whole CDR3 is CASSPGTDYAEQFF.

This clone was observed a few times. The DNA translation disagrees with the TCRdb protein at residue 13, so the protein in this description comes from the DNA. The genes and germline here are from mouse. The read falls 3 residues short of the CDR3 end, and the missing part is taken from the germline J gene. V usage is TRBV1 and J usage is TRBJ1-3; TRBD1 is a possible D gene (5 bases). Germline assignment: CDR1 NSQYPW and CDR2 LRSPGD (reference sequence). V shed 0 bases and J shed 2 bases, with 11 bases lying between them. The CDR3 sequence is 16 residues long. CDR3 loop: CTCSAEGWGAGNTLYF. CDR3 DNA, as far as it was read: TGCACCTGCAGTGCAGAGGGCTGGGGGGCTGGAAATACG.

In regard to this clone: Gene names follow the mouse nomenclature. The sequenced CDR3 bases are TGTGCCAGCGGTGATGCGGGACAGGGGAACTCC. Protein: CASGDAGQGNS. The entire CDR3 protein reads CASGDAGQGNSDYTF. The chain recombines TRBV13-2 with TRBJ1-2; TRBD1 agrees at 10 bases. With the read ending 4 residues before the CDR3 end, the germline J gene is used to fill in that end. Germline CDR1 and CDR2: NNHNN and SYGAGS (reference sequence). The CDR3 contains 15 residues. After removal of 0 bases from V and 2 bases from J, the junction contained 1 base not matched to a gene.

As to this clone: Gene names and germline match the mouse. Read coverage stops 4 residues before the CDR3 terminus; the germline J gene supplies the remainder. This chain joins TRBV13-3 and TRBJ2-2; 7 positions agree with TRBD1. With 1 base clipped from V and 0 bases from J, the junction kept 3 bases outside the gene matches. Germline CDR1 reads NNHDY; CDR2 reads SYVADS. The CDR3 is 16 residues long. CDR3: CASSDLGQTNTGQLYF. Incomplete CDR3 DNA: TGTGCCAGCAGTGATTTGGGACAGACAAACACCGGG.

This clone was seen only a few times. Gene names denote mouse genes. The missing CDR3 end, 4 residues past where the read stops, is filled in from the germline J gene. The chain joins TRBV17 to TRBJ2-7; 13 nucleotides agree with TRBD2. Germline CDR1 reads MNHDT; CDR2 reads YYDKIL. This CDR3 is 14 amino acids long. The CDR3 sequence is CASSRGLGGYEQYF. CDR3 bases read: TGTGCTAGCAGTAGGGGACTGGGGGGGTAT.

As regards this clone: These gene names are mouse names. The CDR3 extends 4 residues past the end of the read, so its final part is completed from the germline J gene. This chain uses TRBV13-3 with TRBJ1-1; D is possibly TRBD1 (6 bases). The length of the CDR3 is 15 residues. Between the trimmed V and J ends, which lost 0 bases and 4 bases, there was a span of 13 bases. Germline loops: CDR1 NNHDY, CDR2 SYVADS. The CDR3 is CASSDAAGTSTEVFF. The covered CDR3 bases are TGTGCCAGCAGTGATGCAGCCGGGACAAGCACA.

This clone was counted a few times. The germline and genes are mouse ones. The read is 4 residues too short to cover the CDR3 end, so that end is filled in from the germline J gene. V and J are TRBV13-1 and TRBJ2-4; 8 bases are shared with TRBD1. This CDR3 has 14 amino acids. Per germline, CDR1 NSHNY and CDR2 SYGAGN. Trimming removed 6 bases from V and 1 base from J; junction bases left unmatched: 4. Partial CDR3 DNA: TGTGCCAGCAAGGACAGGGAAGGTCAAAAC. It yields the protein CASKDREGQN. The entire CDR3 is CASKDREGQNTLYF.

Comment on this clone: The gene symbols are mouse symbols. The read falls 4 residues short of the CDR3 end, and the missing part is taken from the germline J gene. The chain is built from TRBV1 and TRBJ1-4, with D possibly TRBD1 on 6 matching bases. Germline V lookup: CDR1 NSQYPW, CDR2 LRSPGD (reference sequence). The ends were cut back, 4 bases at V and 5 bases at J, with 14 bases in the middle. This CDR3 is 15 amino acids long. The CDR3: CTCSEGGEENERLFF. The covered CDR3 bases are TGCACCTGCAGTGAAGGGGGAGAAGAGAACGAA.

With regard to this clone: Gene and germline names: mouse. The read ends 4 residues shy of where the CDR3 ends; the end is completed using the germline J gene. V is TRBV19 and J is TRBJ1-2; TRBD1 might be the D (5 bases). The CDR3 has 12 residues. CDR1 and CDR2 (germline): FNHDT, SITEND (reference sequence). The covered CDR3 bases are TGTGCCAGCAGTACTGGGGGGGAC. The encoded protein is CASSTGGD. The entire CDR3 sequence reads CASSTGGDDYTF.

This clone was counted between two and nine times. Gene and germline names: mouse. The read gets to within 4 residues of the CDR3 end, and the germline J gene fills in the rest. The chain is built from TRBV13-3 and TRBJ2-4; 9 bases fit TRBD2. The germline CDR1 and CDR2 sequences are NNHDY and SYVADS. The CDR3 sequence is 14 residues long. CDR3 DNA, as far as it was read: TGTGCCAGCAGTGAAAATGGGGGGGCGAAC. Translated, it gives CASSENGGAN. The whole CDR3 region reads CASSENGGANTLYF.

The table lists this clone with many counts. Gene names follow the mouse nomenclature. Read data end 4 residues before the CDR3 end; the end is taken from the germline J gene. Other nucleotide sequences from this sample produce the same CDR3. The gene calls are TRBV1 and TRBJ2-3, with TRBD2 matching 11 bases. The germline gives CDR1 NSQYPW, CDR2 LRSPGD (reference sequence). Losses at the gene ends were 4 bases for V and 1 base for J; bases not matched to a gene: 4. CDR3 size: 16 residues. The covered CDR3 bases are TGCACCTGCAGTGGACTGGGGGGGAGAGGTGCAGAA. It codes for CTCSGLGGRGAE. The entire CDR3 protein reads CTCSGLGGRGAETLYF.

This clone was seen more than once but under ten times. Genes and germline come from the mouse. The CDR3 is cut off 4 residues early in the read; its end comes from the germline J gene. The chain is built from TRBV13-3 and TRBJ2-7; tentatively, D is TRBD1 (5 bases). CDR1 is NNHDY and CDR2 is SYVADS in the germline V gene. This CDR3 has 12 amino acids. Trimming stripped 5 bases from V and 3 bases from J, with 9 bases between. CDR3 DNA (partial): TGTGCCAGCAGCGGACACCTCTAT. Encoded protein: CASSGHLY. The full CDR3 reads CASSGHLYEQYF.

This clone was seen more than once but under ten times. Gene names refer to mouse genes. The CDR3 extends 4 residues past the end of the read, so its final part is completed from the germline J gene. The V gene is TRBV13-3, the J gene TRBJ2-3; TRBD2 matches 9 bases. Germline V CDR1 and CDR2: NNHDY, SYVADS. The CDR3 totals 16 residues. The ends lost 3 bases at V and 4 bases at J; junction bases unmatched: 9. CDR3 DNA (partial): TGTGCCAGCAGTGGAGACAGCGACTGGGGGCCAGAA. Translating gives CASSGDSDWGPE. The whole CDR3 sequence reads CASSGDSDWGPETLYF.

About this clone itself: Here the gene names and germline are mouse. From the germline J gene comes the end of the CDR3, since the read stops 4 residues before it. The chain carries TRBV13-3 and TRBJ2-3; D not resolved. The CDR3 is made up of 14 amino acids. Trimming removed 5 bases from V and 0 bases from J, with 10 bases in between. The germline CDR1 and CDR2 sequences are NNHDY and SYVADS. This CDR3 reads CASRTDTSAETLYF. Partial CDR3 DNA: TGTGCCAGCAGAACAGATACTAGTGCAGAA.

As to this clone: The gene symbols are mouse symbols. The read halts 4 residues ahead of the CDR3 end, with the missing end drawn from the germline J gene. The genes are TRBV19 and TRBJ2-1, with TRBD2 matching 10 bases. With 5 bases clipped from V and 6 bases from J, the junction kept 5 bases outside the gene matches. The CDR3 length is 14 residues. Germline CDR1 is FNHDT and CDR2 is SITEND (reference sequence). CDR3 bases read: TGTGCCAGCAGCAGCCTGGGGGGGCTTGCT. It is translated as CASSSLGGLA. The CDR3 as a whole reads CASSSLGGLAEQFF.

Remarks on this clone: These gene names are mouse names. From the germline J gene comes the end of the CDR3, since the read stops 4 residues before it. J is TRBJ2-4 and V is TRBV16; 9 bases line up with TRBD1. After removal of 6 bases from V and 3 bases from J, the junction contained 7 bases not matched to a gene. The CDR3 spans 15 residues. CDR1 is SGHSA, CDR2 FRNQAP, per germline. Incomplete CDR3 DNA: TGTGCAAGCAGTCTTCCGGGACAGGGACAAAAC. Amino acid sequence: CASSLPGQGQN. The full CDR3 reads CASSLPGQGQNTLYF.

On this clone: Gene names refer to mouse genes. The read ends 4 residues shy of where the CDR3 ends; the end is completed using the germline J gene. The chain combines TRBV17 with TRBJ1-1; D unclear. The CDR3 runs 12 residues. V gave up 7 bases and J gave up 1 base, with 7 bases separating them. Germline V gene data show CDR1 as MNHDT and CDR2 as YYDKIL. The CDR3 here is CASTNRNTEVFF. The CDR3 bases that were read are TGTGCTAGCACCAACAGGAACACA.